This entry concerns a single T cell receptor (beta chain). This sample is drawn from a study of blood T cell repertoires in COVID-19. Study in general: Spain, Italy and the United States supplied samples that represented acute and convalescent COVID-19. T cells, B-cell-depleted T cells, or PBMCs supplied cDNA or gDNA.

The assay was immunoSEQ multiplex PCR, and TCRdb's table has in-frame clones only and misses some. The sample shows some 350,000 clones, more than 80% of them seen only once. V lost 3 bases to trimming and J lost 0 bases, with 9 bases between them. Germline V gene sequence: CDR1 MNHNS, CDR2 SASEGT. The CDR3 runs to 15 residues. Everyone who took part was about 18 to 90 years old, and they came from 24 US areas. Either two negative PCRs, clearance, or symptom resolution qualified Cohort 3 donors as recovered. The rearrangement uses TRBV6-1 and TRBJ1-5; D call uncertain. The receptor was derived from a young man who had recovered from COVID-19. Sequencing input: PBMCs or T cells enriched from blood (not recorded which). CDR3 sequence (DNA): TGTGCCAGCAGTGATGTGGCAGATAGCAATCAGCCCCAGCATTTT. It encodes CASSDVADSNQPQHF.